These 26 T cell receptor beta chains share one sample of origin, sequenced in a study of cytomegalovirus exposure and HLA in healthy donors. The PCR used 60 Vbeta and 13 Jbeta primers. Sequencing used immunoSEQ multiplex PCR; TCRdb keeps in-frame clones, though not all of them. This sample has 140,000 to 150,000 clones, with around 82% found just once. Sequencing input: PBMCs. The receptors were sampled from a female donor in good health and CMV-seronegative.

This chain's CDR3 is CASSRTSGAYEQYF. In DNA form, the CDR3 reads TGTGCCAGCAGTCGGACTAGCGGGGCCTACGAGCAGTACTTC. The chain carries TRBV28 and TRBJ2-7, with TRBD2 matching over 12 bases. The CDR3 is 14 residues long. CDR1 and CDR2 (germline): MDHEN, SYDVKM. With 5 bases clipped from V and 2 bases from J, the junction kept 1 base outside the gene matches.

The CDR3 coding sequence is TGTGCCAGCAGCCCGTTGGACAGGGGACGTAATCAGCCCCAGCATTTT. Translation: CASSPLDRGRNQPQHF. J is TRBJ1-5 and V is TRBV7-8; 9 nucleotides match TRBD1. CDR1 and CDR2 from the germline V gene are SGHVS and FQNEAQ. This CDR3 has 16 residues. V trimming: 5 bases; J trimming: 4 bases; junction bases outside the gene matches: 9.

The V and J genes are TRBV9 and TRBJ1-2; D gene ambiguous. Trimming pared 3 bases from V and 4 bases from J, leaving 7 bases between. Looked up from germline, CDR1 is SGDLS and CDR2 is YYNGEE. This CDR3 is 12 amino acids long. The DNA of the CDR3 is TGTGCCAGCAGCGCATCACTCTATGGCTACACCTTC. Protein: CASSASLYGYTF.

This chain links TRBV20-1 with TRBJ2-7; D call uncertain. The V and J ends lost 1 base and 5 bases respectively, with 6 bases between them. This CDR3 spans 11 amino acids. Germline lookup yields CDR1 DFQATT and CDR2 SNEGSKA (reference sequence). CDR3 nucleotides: TGCAGTGCTAGAGGCGGTAACGAGCAGTACTTC. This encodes CSARGGNEQYF.

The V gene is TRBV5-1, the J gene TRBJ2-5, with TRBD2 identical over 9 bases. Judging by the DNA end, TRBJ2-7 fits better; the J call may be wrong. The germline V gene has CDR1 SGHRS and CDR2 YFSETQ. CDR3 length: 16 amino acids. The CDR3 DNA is TGCGCCAGCAGCTTGGTCCTAGCGGGGTTATCCTACGAGCAGTACTTC. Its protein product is CASSLVLAGLSYEQYF.

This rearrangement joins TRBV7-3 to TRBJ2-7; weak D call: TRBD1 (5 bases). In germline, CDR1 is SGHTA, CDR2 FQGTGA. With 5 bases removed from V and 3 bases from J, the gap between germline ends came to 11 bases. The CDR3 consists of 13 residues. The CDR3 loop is CASSPPDSYEQYF. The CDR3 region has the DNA TGTGCCAGCAGCCCACCCGACAGCTACGAGCAGTACTTC.

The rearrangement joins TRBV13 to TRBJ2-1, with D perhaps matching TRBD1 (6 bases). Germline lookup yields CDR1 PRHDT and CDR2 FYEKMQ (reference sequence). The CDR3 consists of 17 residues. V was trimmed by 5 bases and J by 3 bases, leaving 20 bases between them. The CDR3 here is CASSHRGGLGSYNEQFF. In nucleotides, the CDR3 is TGTGCCAGCAGCCACCGAGGGGGATTAGGGAGCTACAATGAGCAGTTCTTC.

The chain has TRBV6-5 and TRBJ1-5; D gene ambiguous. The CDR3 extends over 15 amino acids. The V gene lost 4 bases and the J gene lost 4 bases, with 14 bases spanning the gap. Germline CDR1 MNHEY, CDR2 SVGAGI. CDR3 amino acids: CASSSGWFSNQPQHF. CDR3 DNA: TGTGCCAGCAGTTCAGGTTGGTTTAGTAATCAGCCCCAGCATTTT.

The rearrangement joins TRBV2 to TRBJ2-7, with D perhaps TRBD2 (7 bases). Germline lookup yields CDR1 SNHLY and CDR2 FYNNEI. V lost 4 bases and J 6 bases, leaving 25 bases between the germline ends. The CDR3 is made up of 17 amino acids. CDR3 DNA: TGTGCCAGCAGTGCACGACCCGGGGGGACACTCATAGGCGAGCAGTACTTC. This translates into CASSARPGGTLIGEQYF.

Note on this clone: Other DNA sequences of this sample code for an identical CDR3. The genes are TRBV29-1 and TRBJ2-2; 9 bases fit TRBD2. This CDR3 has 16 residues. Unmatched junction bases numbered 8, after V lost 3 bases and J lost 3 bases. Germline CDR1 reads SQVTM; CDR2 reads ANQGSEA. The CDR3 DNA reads TGCAGCGTTGAGGAAGTAGCGGGAGAACACACCGGGGAGCTGTTTTTT. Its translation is CSVEEVAGEHTGELFF.

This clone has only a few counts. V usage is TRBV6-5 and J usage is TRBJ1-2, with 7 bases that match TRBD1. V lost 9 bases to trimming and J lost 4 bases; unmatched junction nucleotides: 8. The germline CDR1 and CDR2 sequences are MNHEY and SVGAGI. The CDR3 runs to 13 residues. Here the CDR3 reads CASGGTALYGYTF. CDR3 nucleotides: TGTGCCAGTGGGGGGACAGCCCTCTATGGCTACACCTTC.

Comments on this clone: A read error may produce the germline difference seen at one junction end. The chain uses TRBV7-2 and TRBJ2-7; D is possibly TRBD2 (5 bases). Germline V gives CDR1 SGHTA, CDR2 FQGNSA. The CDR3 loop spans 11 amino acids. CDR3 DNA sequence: TGTGCCAGCAGCCCAGGAGGCAGCCGATTCTTC. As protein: CASSPGGSRFF.

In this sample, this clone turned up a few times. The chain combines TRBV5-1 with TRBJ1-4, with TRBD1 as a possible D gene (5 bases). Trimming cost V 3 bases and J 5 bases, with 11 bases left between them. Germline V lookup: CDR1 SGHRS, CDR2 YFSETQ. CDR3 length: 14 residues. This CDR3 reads CASSSGLQNEKLFF. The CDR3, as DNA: TGCGCCAGCAGCTCGGGACTCCAAAATGAAAAACTGTTTTTT.

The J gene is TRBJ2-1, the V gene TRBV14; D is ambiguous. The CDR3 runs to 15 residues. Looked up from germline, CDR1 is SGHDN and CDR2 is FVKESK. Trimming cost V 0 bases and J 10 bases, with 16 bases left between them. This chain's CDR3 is CASSQDQPGAGEQFF. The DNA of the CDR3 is TGTGCCAGCAGCCAAGATCAACCCGGAGCTGGGGAGCAGTTCTTC.

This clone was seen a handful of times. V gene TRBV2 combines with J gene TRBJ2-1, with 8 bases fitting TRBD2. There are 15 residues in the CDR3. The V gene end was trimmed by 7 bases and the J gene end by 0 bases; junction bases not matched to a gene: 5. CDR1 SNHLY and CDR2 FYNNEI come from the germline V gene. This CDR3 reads CASTPSGSSYNEQFF. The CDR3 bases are TGTGCCAGCACCCCCAGCGGGAGCTCCTACAATGAGCAGTTCTTC.

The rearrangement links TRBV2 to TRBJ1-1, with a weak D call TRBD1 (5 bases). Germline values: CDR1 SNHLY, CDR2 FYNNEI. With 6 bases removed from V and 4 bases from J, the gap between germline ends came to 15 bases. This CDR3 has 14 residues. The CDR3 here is CASSEVRGSTEAFF. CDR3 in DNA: TGTGCCAGCAGCGAGGTTAGGGGTAGCACTGAAGCTTTCTTT.

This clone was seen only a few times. As DNA, the CDR3 is TGTGCCAGCAGTGAATGGACTAGCGGGATACTAACCTACGAGCAGTACTTC. Its protein is CASSEWTSGILTYEQYF. This chain links TRBV6-1 with TRBJ2-7, with 12 bases identical to TRBD2. CDR1 and CDR2 (germline): MNHNS, SASEGT. V was clipped by 2 bases and J by 2 bases; unmatched bases: 7. The CDR3 extends over 17 amino acids.

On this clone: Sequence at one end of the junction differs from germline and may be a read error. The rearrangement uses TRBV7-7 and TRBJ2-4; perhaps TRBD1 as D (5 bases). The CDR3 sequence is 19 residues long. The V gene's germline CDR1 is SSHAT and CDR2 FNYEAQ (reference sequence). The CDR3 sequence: CASSFLKFSKDTAKNIQYF. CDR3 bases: TGTGCTAGCAGCTTCCTCAAGTTTTCAAAGGACACGGCCAAAAACATTCAGTACTTC.

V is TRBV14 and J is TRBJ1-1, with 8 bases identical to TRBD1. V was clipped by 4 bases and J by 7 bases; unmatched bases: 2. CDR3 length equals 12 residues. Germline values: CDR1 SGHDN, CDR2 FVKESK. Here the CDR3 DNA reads TGTGCCAGCAGCCGCGGGACAGGTGAAGCTTTCTTT. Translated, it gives CASSRGTGEAFF.

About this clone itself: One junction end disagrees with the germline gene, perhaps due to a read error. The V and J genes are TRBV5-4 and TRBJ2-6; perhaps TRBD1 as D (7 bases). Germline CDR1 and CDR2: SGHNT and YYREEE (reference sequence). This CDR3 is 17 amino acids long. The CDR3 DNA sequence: TGCGCCAGCAGCCAAGCAGGGGGAGGCTCTGGGGCCAACGTCCTGACTTTC. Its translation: CASSQAGGGSGANVLTF.

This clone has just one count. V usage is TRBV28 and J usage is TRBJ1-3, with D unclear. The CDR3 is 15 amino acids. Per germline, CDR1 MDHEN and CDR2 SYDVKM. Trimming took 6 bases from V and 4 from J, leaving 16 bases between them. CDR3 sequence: CASRQRVDRGNTIYF. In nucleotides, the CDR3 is TGTGCCAGCAGGCAAAGAGTAGATCGCGGAAACACCATATATTTT.

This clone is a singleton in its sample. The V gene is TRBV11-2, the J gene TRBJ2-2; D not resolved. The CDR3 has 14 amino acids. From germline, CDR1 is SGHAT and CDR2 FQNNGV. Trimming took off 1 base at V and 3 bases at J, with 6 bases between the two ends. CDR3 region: CASSLVSDTGELFF. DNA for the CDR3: TGTGCCAGCAGCTTAGTTTCGGACACCGGGGAGCTGTTTTTT.

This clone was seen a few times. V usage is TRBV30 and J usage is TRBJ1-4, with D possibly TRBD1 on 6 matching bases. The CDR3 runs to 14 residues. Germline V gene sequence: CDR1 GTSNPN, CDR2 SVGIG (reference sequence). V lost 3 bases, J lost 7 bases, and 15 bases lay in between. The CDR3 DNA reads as TGTGCCTGGAGGGCTCCAGGGGCGGGTGAAAAACTGTTTTTT. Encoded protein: CAWRAPGAGEKLFF.

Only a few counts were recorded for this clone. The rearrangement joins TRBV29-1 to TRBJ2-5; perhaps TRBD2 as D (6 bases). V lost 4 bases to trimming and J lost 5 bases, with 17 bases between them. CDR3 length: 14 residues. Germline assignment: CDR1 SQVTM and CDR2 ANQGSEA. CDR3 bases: TGCAGCGTTGGATTCCGGGGGTCGGGGGAGACCCAGTACTTC. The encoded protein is CSVGFRGSGETQYF.

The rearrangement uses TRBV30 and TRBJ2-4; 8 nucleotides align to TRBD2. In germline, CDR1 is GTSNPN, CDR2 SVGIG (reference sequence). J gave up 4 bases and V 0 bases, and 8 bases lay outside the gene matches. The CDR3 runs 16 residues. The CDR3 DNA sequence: TGTGCCTGGAGTGTAATTCGGGGGGGGAGAAAAAACATTCAGTACTTC. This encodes CAWSVIRGGRKNIQYF.

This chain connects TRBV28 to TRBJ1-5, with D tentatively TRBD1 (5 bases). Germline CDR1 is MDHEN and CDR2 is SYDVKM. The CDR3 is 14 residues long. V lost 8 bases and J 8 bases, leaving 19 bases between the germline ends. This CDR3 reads CASCLDPGVEPQHF. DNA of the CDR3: TGTGCCAGCTGCTTGGACCCGGGGGTCGAGCCCCAGCATTTT.